This T cell receptor (beta chain) was documented in a study of cytomegalovirus exposure and HLA in healthy donors. CDR3 length equals 15 residues. Germline lookup yields CDR1 SGHRS and CDR2 YFSETQ. Deletions cut 4 bases from V and 5 bases from J, with 16 bases between. The PCR employed 60 Vbeta primers together with 13 Jbeta primers. The table came from immunoSEQ multiplex PCR; TCRdb's copy has only in-frame clones and leaves some out. The sample holds approximately 150,000 clones, approximately 83% seen once. The chain employs TRBV5-1 and TRBJ2-1; tentatively, D is TRBD2 (5 bases). Sequencing was performed on PBMCs. The sequence was collected from a woman in her thirties or forties in good health and CMV-seronegative. The CDR3 coding sequence is TGCGCCAGCAGCCCGTTTCCGGGAACCGACAATGAGCAGTTCTTC. It yields the protein CASSPFPGTDNEQFF. Full variable domain (rest looked up from reference TRBV5-1 and TRBJ2-1): KAGVTQTPRYLIKTRGQQVTLSCSPISGHRSVSWYQQTPGQGLQFLFEYFSETQRNKGNFPGRFSGRQFSNSRSEMNVSTLELGDSALYLCASSPFPGTDNEQFFGPGTRLTVL.